This TCR beta chain was sequenced in a study of regulatory T cells in long-lasting Graves disease. Notes on this clonotype: The antigen is unknown.

Time point of the sample: newly diagnosed GD, antithyroid drugs for less than 3 months. From PBMCs, RNA was extracted and then used to make the TCR library. The diagnosis of Graves' disease used American Thyroid Association guidelines. EDTA tubes received 7.5 to 9 milliliters of collected peripheral blood. Notes on the study in general: Persistent disease preferred TRBV28, TRBJ1-2 and TRBJ2-5. Newly diagnosed Graves' patients had higher TCR diversity than persistent ones.

Germline loops: CDR1 LNHDA, CDR2 SQIVND (reference sequence). Trimming removed 7 bases from V and 9 bases from J, with 16 bases in between. The CDR3 has 13 amino acids. Libraries of TCR beta came from iRepertoire HTBI primers plus Arm-PCR of CDR3 regions. In TCRdb, the multiplex PCR reads were re-called with MiXCR into one record per CDR3 protein. The sample lists over 300,000 distinct CDR3 sequences, about 16% occurring once. The sample here was peripheral blood mononuclear cells (PBMCs), taken at new diagnosis, from a patient treated with antithyroid drugs. This sequence joins TRBV19 and TRBJ2-1; the D gene is possibly TRBD1 (5 bases). This clonotype originated in a female donor with Graves disease. The CDR3 region has the DNA TGTGCCAGTAATCCGTCAGGGTTTAGTGAGCAGTTCTTC. Its translation: CASNPSGFSEQFF.